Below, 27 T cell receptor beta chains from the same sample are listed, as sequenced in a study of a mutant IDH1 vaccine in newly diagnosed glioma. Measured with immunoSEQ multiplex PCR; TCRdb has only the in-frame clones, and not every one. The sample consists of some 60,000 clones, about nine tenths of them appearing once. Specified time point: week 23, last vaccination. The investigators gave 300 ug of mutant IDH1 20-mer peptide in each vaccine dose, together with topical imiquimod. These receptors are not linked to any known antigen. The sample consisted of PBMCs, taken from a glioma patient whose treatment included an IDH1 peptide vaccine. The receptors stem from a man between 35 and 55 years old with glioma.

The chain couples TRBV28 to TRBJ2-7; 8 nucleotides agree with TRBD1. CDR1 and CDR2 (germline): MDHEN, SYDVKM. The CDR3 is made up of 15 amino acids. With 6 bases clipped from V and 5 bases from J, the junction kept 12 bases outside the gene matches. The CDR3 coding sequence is TGTGCCAGCAGCTCAATTGGGACAGGAAACGACGAGCAGTACTTC. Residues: CASSSIGTGNDEQYF.

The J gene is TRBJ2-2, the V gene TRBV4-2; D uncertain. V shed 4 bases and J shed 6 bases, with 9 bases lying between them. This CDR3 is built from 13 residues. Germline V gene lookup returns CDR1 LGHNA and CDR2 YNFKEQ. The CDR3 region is CASSLIASGELFF. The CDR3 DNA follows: TGTGCCAGCAGCCTAATAGCATCCGGGGAGCTGTTTTTT.

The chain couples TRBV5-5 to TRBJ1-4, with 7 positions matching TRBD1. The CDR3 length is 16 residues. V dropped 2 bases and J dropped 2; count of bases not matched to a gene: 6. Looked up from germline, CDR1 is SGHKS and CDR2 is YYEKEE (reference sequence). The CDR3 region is CASSFGGGVTNEKLFF. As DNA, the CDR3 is TGTGCCAGCAGCTTTGGAGGGGGCGTCACTAATGAAAAACTGTTTTTT. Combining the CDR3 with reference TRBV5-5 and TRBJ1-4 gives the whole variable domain DAGVTQSPTHLIKTRGQQVTLRCSPISGHKSVSWYQQVLGQGPQFIFQYYEKEERGRGNFPDRFSARQFPNYSSELNVNALLLGDSALYLCASSFGGGVTNEKLFFGSGTQLSVL.

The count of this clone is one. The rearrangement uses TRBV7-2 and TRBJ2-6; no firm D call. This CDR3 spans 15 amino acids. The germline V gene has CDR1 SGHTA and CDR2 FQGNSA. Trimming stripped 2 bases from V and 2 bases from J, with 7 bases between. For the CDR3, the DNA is TGTGCCAGCAGCTTACACTACGCTGGGGCCAACGTCCTGACTTTC. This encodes CASSLHYAGANVLTF.

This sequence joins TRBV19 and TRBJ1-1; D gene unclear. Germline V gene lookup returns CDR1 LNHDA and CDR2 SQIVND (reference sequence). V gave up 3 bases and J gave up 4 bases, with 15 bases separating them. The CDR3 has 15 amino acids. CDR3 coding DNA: TGTGCCAGTAGTATCTGGGAAATTGAGGGCACTGAAGCTTTCTTT. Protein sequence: CASSIWEIEGTEAFF.

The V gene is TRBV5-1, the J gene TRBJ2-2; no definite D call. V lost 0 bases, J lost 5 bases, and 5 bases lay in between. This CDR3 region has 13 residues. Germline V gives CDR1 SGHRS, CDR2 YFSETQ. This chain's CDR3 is CASSLGATGELFF. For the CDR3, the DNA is TGCGCCAGCAGCTTGGGGGCTACCGGGGAGCTGTTTTTT.

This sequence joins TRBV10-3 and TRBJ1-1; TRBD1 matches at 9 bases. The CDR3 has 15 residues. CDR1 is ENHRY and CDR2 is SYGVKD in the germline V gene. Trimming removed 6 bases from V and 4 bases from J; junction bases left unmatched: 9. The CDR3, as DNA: TGTGCCATCAGACTAACAGGGGGCGCGGGCACTGAAGCTTTCTTT. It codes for CAIRLTGGAGTEAFF.

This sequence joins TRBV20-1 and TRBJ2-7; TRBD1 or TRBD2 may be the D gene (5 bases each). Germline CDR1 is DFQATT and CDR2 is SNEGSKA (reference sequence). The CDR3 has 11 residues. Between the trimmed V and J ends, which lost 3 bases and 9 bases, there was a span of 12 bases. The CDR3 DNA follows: TGCAGTGCTAGCACAGGAGGATGGCAGTACTTC. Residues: CSASTGGWQYF.

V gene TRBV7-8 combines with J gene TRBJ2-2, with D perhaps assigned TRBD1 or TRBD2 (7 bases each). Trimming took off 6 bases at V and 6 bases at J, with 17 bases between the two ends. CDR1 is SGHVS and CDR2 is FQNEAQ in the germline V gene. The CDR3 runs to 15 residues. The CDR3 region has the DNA TGTGCCAGCAGTTGGGGGGGCCAGGGGGCCGGGGAGCTGTTTTTT. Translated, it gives CASSWGGQGAGELFF.

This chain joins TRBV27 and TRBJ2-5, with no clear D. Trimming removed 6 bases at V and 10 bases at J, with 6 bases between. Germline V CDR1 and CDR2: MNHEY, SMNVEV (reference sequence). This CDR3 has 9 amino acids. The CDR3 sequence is CASRPHQYF. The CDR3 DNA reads TGTGCCAGCAGGCCGCACCAGTACTTC.

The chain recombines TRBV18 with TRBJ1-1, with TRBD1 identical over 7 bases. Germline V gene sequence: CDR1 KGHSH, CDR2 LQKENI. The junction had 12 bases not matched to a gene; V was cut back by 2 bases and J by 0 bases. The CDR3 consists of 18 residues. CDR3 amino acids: CASSPLNTGVPMNTEAFF. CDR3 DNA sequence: TGTGCCAGCTCACCATTAAACACAGGGGTCCCCATGAACACTGAAGCTTTCTTT.

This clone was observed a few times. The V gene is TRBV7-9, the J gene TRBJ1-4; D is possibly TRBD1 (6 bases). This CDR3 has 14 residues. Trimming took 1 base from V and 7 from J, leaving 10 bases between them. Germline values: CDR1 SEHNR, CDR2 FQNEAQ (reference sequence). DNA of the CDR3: TGTGCCAGCAGCTTAGGGACAGAGTTTGAAAAACTGTTTTTT. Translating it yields CASSLGTEFEKLFF.

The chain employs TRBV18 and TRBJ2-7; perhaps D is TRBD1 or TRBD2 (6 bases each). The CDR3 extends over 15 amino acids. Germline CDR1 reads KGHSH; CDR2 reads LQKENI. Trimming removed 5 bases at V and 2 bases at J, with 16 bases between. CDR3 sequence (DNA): TGTGCCAGCTCAGTCGGGGGCAGCAAAACCTACGAGCAGTACTTC. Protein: CASSVGGSKTYEQYF.

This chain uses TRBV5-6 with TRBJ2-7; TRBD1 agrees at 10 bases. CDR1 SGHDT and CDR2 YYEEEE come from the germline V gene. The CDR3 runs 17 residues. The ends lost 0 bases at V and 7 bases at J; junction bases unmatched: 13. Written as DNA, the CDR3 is TGTGCCAGCAGCTTGGGTCCAGGGGGACAGGGGATTCGAGAGCAGTACTTC. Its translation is CASSLGPGGQGIREQYF.

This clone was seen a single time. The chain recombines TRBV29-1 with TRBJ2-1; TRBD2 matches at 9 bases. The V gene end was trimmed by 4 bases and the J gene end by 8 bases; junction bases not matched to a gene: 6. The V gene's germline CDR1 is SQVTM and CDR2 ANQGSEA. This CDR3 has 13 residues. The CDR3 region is CSVALAGAYEQFF. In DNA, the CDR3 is TGCAGCGTTGCTTTAGCGGGAGCATATGAGCAGTTCTTC.

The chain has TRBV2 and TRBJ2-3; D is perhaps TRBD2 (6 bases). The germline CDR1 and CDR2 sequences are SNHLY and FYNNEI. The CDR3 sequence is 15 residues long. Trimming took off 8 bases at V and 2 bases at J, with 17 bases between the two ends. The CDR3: CASQGDWIITDTQYF. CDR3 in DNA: TGTGCCAGCCAAGGGGACTGGATCATCACAGATACGCAGTATTTT.

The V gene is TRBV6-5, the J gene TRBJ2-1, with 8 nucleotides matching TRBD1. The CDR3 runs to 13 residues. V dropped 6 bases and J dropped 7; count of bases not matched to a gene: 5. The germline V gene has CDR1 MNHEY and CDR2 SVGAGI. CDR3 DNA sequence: TGTGCCAGCAGCCTGGACAGGGAAAATGAGCAGTTCTTC. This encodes CASSLDRENEQFF.

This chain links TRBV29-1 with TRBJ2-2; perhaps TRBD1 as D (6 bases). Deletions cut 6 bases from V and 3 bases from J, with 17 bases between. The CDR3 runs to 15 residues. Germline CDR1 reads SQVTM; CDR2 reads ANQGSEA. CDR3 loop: CSVGQYNWDTGELFF. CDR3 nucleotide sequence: TGCAGCGTAGGACAGTACAATTGGGACACCGGGGAGCTGTTTTTT.

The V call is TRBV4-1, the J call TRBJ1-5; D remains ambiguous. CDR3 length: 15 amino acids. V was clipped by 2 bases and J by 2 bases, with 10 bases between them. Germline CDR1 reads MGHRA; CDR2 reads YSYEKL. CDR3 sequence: CASSQRAAGNQPQHF. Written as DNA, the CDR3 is TGCGCCAGCAGCCAAAGGGCGGCGGGCAATCAGCCCCAGCATTTT.

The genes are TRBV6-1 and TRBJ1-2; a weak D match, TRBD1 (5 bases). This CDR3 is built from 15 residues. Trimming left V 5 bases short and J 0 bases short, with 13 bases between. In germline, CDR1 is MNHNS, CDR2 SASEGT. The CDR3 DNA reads TGTGCCAGCAGTCGGGACGGCCAAGCTAACTATGGCTACACCTTC. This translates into CASSRDGQANYGYTF.

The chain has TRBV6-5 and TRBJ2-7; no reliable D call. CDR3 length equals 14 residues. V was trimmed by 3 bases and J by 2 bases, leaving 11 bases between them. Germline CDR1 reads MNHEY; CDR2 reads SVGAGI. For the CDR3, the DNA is TGTGCCAGCAGTTATCAGCCCCACACCTACGAGCAGTACTTC. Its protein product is CASSYQPHTYEQYF.

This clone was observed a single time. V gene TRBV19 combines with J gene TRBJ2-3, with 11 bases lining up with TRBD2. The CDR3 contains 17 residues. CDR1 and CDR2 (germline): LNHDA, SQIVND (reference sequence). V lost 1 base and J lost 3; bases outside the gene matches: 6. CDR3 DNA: TGTGCCAGTAGTATAGTTATCCTAGCGGGAGGAACAGATACGCAGTATTTT. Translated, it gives CASSIVILAGGTDTQYF. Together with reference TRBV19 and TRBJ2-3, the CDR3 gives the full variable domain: DGGITQSPKYLFRKEGQNVTLSCEQNLNHDAMYWYRQDPGQGLRLIYYSQIVNDFQKGDIAEGYSVSREKKESFPLTVTSAQKNPTAFYLCASSIVILAGGTDTQYFGPGTRLTVL.

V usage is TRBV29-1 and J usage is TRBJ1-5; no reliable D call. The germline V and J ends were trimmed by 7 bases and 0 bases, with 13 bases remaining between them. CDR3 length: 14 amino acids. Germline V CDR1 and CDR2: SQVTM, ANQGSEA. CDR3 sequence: CSASSVYSNQPQHF. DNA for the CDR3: TGCAGCGCCTCGTCCGTTTATAGCAATCAGCCCCAGCATTTT.

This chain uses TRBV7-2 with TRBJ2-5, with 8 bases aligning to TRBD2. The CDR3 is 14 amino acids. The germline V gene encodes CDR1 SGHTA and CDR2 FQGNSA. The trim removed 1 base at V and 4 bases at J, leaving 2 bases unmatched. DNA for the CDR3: TGTGCCAGCAGCTTAGGGCTAGCGGGAGAGACCCAGTACTTC. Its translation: CASSLGLAGETQYF.

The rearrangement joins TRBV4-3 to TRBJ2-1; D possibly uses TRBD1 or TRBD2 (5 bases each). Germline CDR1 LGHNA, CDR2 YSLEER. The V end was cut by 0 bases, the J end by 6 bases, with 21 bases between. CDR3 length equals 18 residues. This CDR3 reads CASSQEFVGPVVGNEQFF. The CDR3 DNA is TGCGCCAGCAGCCAAGAATTTGTGGGACCGGTGGTAGGCAATGAGCAGTTCTTC.

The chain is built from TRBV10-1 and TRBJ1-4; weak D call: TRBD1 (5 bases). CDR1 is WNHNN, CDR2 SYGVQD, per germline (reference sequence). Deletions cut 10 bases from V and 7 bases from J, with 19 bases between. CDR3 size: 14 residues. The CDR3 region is CATSRGPTREKLFF. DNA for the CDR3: TGCGCCACCTCCCGGGGCCCGACTCGTGAAAAACTGTTTTTT.

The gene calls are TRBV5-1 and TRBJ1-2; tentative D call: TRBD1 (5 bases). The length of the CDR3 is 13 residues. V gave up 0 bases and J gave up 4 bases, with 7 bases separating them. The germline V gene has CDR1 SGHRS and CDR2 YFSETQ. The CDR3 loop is CASSLEGTYGYTF. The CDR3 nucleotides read TGCGCCAGCAGCTTGGAAGGGACCTATGGCTACACCTTC.